The T cell receptor beta chain described here comes from a study of blood T cell repertoires in COVID-19. Study context: Whether acute or convalescent, the COVID-19 samples came from the United States, Italy and Spain. The analysed material was cDNA or gDNA that came from T cells, B-cell-depleted T cells, or PBMCs.

CDR1 is ENHRY and CDR2 is SYGVKD in the germline V gene. The CDR3 has 16 amino acids. Trimming removed 4 bases from V and 2 bases from J; junction bases left unmatched: 7. Authors' analysis steps: For nucleated cells, counts were estimated from reference gene primer amplification. Sequenced by immunoSEQ multiplex PCR; TCRdb stores in-frame clones only, minus some. Clone size and the V and J calls come from that table; the DNA yielded D and trimming. Here the sample spans 200,000 to 250,000 clones, 65% to 85% being singletons. The J gene is TRBJ2-3, the V gene TRBV10-3, with 9 bases matching TRBD2. The specimen was peripheral blood. This clonotype originated in a woman in her sixties with acute or convalescent COVID-19. CDR3 region: CAISGGSGGYTDTQYF. CDR3 in DNA: TGTGCCATCAGTGGGGGCAGCGGGGGGTACACAGATACGCAGTATTTT.